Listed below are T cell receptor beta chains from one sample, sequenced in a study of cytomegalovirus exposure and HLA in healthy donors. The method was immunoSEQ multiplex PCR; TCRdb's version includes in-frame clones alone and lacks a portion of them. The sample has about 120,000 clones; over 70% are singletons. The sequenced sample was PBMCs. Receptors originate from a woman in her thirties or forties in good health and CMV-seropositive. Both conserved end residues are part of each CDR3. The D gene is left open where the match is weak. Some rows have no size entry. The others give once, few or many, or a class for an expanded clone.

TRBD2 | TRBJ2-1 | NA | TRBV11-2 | CASSLDLGTSGISLNEQFF | TGTGCCAGCAGCTTAGATCTAGGGACTAGCGGGATCTCCTTAAATGAGCAGTTCTTC
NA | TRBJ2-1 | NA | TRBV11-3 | CASSLGVPSYNEQFF | TGTGCCAGCAGCTTAGGCGTGCCCTCCTACAATGAGCAGTTCTTC
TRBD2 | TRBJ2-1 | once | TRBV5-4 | CASSLGLAGSSYNEQFF | TGTGCCAGCAGCTTGGGACTAGCGGGTAGCTCCTACAATGAGCAGTTCTTC
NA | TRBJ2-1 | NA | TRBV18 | CASSPGQSNEQFF | TGTGCCAGCTCACCGGGGCAAAGCAATGAGCAGTTCTTC
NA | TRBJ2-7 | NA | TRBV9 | CASNVRGSGYEQYF | TGTGCCAGCAACGTACGCGGGTCCGGCTACGAGCAGTACTTC
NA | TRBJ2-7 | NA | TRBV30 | CAWSSDDRLRGEQYF | TGTGCCTGGAGTAGCGACGACAGGCTAAGGGGCGAGCAGTACTTC
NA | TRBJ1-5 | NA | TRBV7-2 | CASRHDDTNQPQHF | TGTGCCAGCAGACATGACGACACGAATCAGCCCCAGCATTTT
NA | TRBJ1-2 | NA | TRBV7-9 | CASSLNYKRGGYTF | TGTGCCAGCAGCTTAAACTATAAGAGAGGTGGCTACACCTTC
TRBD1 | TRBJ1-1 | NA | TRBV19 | CASAGGAYTEAFF | TGTGCCAGCGCAGGGGGCGCGTACACTGAAGCTTTCTTT
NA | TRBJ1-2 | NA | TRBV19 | CASREDSYGYTF | TGTGCCAGTAGAGAGGACAGCTATGGCTACACCTTC
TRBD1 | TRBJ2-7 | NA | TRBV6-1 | CASSESPGTGGDEQYF | TGTGCCAGCAGTGAGAGCCCGGGGACAGGGGGTGACGAGCAGTACTTC
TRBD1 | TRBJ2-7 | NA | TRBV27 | CASARTGQSYEQYF | TGTGCCAGCGCCCGGACAGGGCAATCCTACGAGCAGTACTTC
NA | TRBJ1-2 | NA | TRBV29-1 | CSVPDERIANYGYTF | TGCAGCGTTCCAGATGAGAGGATTGCTAACTATGGCTACACCTTC
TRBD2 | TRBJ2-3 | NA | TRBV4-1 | CASSQDNTRAGETDTQYF | TGCGCCAGCAGCCAAGATAATACTCGAGCGGGAGAAACAGATACGCAGTATTTT
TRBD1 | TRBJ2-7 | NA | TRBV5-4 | CASSSGTGRNEQYF | TGTGCCAGCAGCTCCGGGACAGGGAGGAACGAGCAGTACTTC
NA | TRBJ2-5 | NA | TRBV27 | CASSWGVVQAQETQYF | TGTGCCAGCAGTTGGGGCGTGGTCCAGGCACAAGAGACCCAGTACTTC
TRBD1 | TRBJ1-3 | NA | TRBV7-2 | CASSLAGQDFGNTIYF | TGTGCCAGCAGCTTAGCTGGACAGGATTTCGGAAACACCATATATTTT
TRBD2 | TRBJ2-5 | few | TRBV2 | CASSQSREGGEETQYF | TGTGCCAGCAGTCAATCCCGGGAGGGAGGGGAAGAGACCCAGTACTTC
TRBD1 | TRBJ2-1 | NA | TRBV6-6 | CASSYGTGVNEQFF | TGTGCCAGCAGTTACGGGACAGGGGTCAATGAGCAGTTCTTC
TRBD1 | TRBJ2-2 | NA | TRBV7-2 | CASSPGGLNTGELFF | TGTGCCAGCAGCCCAGGGGGCCTGAACACCGGGGAGCTGTTTTTT
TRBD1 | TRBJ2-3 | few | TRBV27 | CASSSIRGTGHTDTQYF | TGTGCCAGCAGTTCCATTCGGGGGACAGGGCACACAGATACGCAGTATTTT
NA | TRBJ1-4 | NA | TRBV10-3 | CAISPGLGGEKLFF | TGTGCCATCAGCCCGGGACTGGGAGGGGAAAAACTGTTTTTT
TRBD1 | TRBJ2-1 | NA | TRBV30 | CAWTDRSYSDNEQFF | TGTGCCTGGACGGACAGGTCCTATTCAGACAATGAGCAGTTCTTC